A selection of T cell receptor beta chains follows, all from one sample in a study of beta chain features in type 1 diabetes. Sequencing used immunoSEQ multiplex PCR; TCRdb keeps in-frame clones, though not all of them. The sample holds roughly 450,000 clones, 14% seen once. Sequencing was done on a sample of naive CD4+ T cells from blood. These receptors came from a man under 40 in good health. Both conserved end residues are part of each CDR3. The order of the fields is D gene, clone size, V gene, J gene, CDR3 protein, CDR3 DNA. D genes are given only for firm matches. Rows give clone size only sometimes, using once, few, many, or a class for an expanded clone.

d_gene: NA
abundance: few
v_gene: TRBV13
j_gene: TRBJ1-3
CDR3aa: CASSPSRSMWGNTIYF
CDR3nt: TGTGCCAGCAGCCCTTCTAGGTCGATGTGGGGAAACACCATATATTTT

d_gene: NA
abundance: NA
v_gene: TRBV4-2
j_gene: TRBJ2-5
CDR3aa: CASSQESLLETQYF
CDR3nt: TGTGCCAGCAGCCAAGAGTCATTATTGGAGACCCAGTACTTC

d_gene: NA
abundance: many
v_gene: TRBV7-2
j_gene: TRBJ2-3
CDR3aa: CASSYATDTQYF
CDR3nt: TGTGCCAGCAGCTATGCGACAGATACGCAGTATTTT

d_gene: NA
abundance: NA
v_gene: TRBV7-9
j_gene: TRBJ2-7
CDR3aa: CASSAGGRSYEQYF
CDR3nt: TGTGCCAGCAGCGCCGGCGGCCGCTCCTACGAGCAGTACTTC

d_gene: NA
abundance: few
v_gene: TRBV5-6
j_gene: TRBJ1-4
CDR3aa: CASSFGTLNEKLFF
CDR3nt: TGTGCCAGCAGCTTCGGGACTCTTAATGAAAAACTGTTTTTT

d_gene: NA
abundance: many
v_gene: TRBV10-3
j_gene: TRBJ2-6
CDR3aa: CAVTRSGANVLTF
CDR3nt: TGTGCCGTTACACGGTCTGGGGCCAACGTCCTGACTTTC

d_gene: NA
abundance: few
v_gene: TRBV23-1
j_gene: TRBJ2-7
CDR3aa: CASSRKVTYEQYF
CDR3nt: TGCGCCAGCAGTCGGAAAGTGACGTACGAGCAGTACTTC

d_gene: NA
abundance: many
v_gene: TRBV4-3
j_gene: TRBJ2-1
CDR3aa: CASSQRKGDEQFF
CDR3nt: TGCGCCAGCAGCCAAAGAAAGGGGGATGAGCAGTTCTTC

d_gene: NA
abundance: NA
v_gene: TRBV7-2
j_gene: TRBJ2-5
CDR3aa: CASSIQRSQETQYF
CDR3nt: TGTGCCAGCAGCATACAACGGTCTCAAGAGACCCAGTACTTC

d_gene: TRBD1
abundance: few
v_gene: TRBV29-1
j_gene: TRBJ2-2
CDR3aa: CSLKGAHGELFF
CDR3nt: TGCAGCCTCAAGGGGGCCCACGGGGAGCTGTTTTTT

d_gene: NA
abundance: NA
v_gene: TRBV12-5
j_gene: TRBJ1-2
CDR3aa: CASGPRAGYTF
CDR3nt: TGTGCTAGTGGTCCCCGTGCTGGCTACACCTTC

d_gene: NA
abundance: NA
v_gene: TRBV25-1
j_gene: TRBJ2-6
CDR3aa: CASSESGSAGANVLTF
CDR3nt: TGTGCCAGCAGTGAATCGGGCAGCGCTGGGGCCAACGTCCTGACTTTC

d_gene: NA
abundance: few
v_gene: TRBV29-1
j_gene: TRBJ2-7
CDR3aa: CSVEIGYEQYF
CDR3nt: TGCAGCGTTGAAATAGGGTACGAGCAGTACTTC

d_gene: NA
abundance: few
v_gene: TRBV7-2
j_gene: TRBJ2-7
CDR3aa: CASSLKVAYEQYF
CDR3nt: TGTGCCAGCAGCTTAAAGGTGGCCTACGAGCAGTACTTC

d_gene: NA
abundance: NA
v_gene: TRBV10-3
j_gene: TRBJ2-4
CDR3aa: CAISGASGDNIQYF
CDR3nt: TGTGCCATCAGCGGTGCGTCCGGGGACAACATTCAGTACTTC